What follows are 13 T cell receptor beta chains derived from one specimen sequenced in a study of PD-1 blockade in classical Hodgkin lymphoma. The time point is: cycle 4 day 1 (C4D1), after less than 7 weeks of nivolumab. All trial patients relapsed after autologous stem cell transplantation. Sequencing used immunoSEQ multiplex PCR; TCRdb keeps in-frame clones, though not all of them. The table has approximately 93,000 clones, 78% seen once; the top ten hold about a tenth. The input for sequencing was peripheral blood mononuclear cells (PBMCs), taken before the fourth cycle of nivolumab. The receptor source for this set is a human donor with classical Hodgkin lymphoma.

A few counts support this clone. The chain employs TRBV19 and TRBJ1-2; 9 positions match TRBD1. This CDR3 region has 12 residues. Germline CDR1 and CDR2: LNHDA and SQIVND (reference sequence). V shed 8 bases, J shed 7 bases, and the junction held 5 bases outside the gene matches. CDR3 nucleotide sequence: TGTGCCAGTGCGACAGGGGGTGGTGGCTACACCTTC. Amino acid sequence: CASATGGGGYTF.

The V and J genes are TRBV5-5 and TRBJ1-2, with TRBD1 matching 7 bases. This CDR3 is built from 13 residues. V shed 0 bases and J 6 bases; nucleotides not matched to a gene: 2. In germline, CDR1 is SGHKS, CDR2 YYEKEE (reference sequence). The CDR3 DNA sequence: TGTGCCAGCAGCTTGGAAGGGGGCGATGGCTACACCTTC. Its protein product is CASSLEGGDGYTF.

This clone was seen once. The V and J genes are TRBV27 and TRBJ2-5; D unresolved. V was cut by 1 base and J by 4 bases, with 7 bases left in between. CDR3 length: 13 amino acids. CDR1 and CDR2 (germline): MNHEY, SMNVEV (reference sequence). CDR3 in DNA: TGTGCCAGCAGTTTATGGGTTTCAGAGACCCAGTACTTC. Translated, it gives CASSLWVSETQYF.

V gene TRBV27 combines with J gene TRBJ2-1, with a weak D call TRBD1 (6 bases). Germline-derived CDR1 and CDR2 are MNHEY and SMNVEV (reference sequence). There are 13 residues in the CDR3. V was cut by 6 bases and J by 9 bases, with 15 bases left in between. The CDR3 DNA sequence: TGTGCCAGCAGCTTAGAGGGGGTATTTGAGCAGTTCTTC. Its translation is CASSLEGVFEQFF.

The rearrangement uses TRBV9 and TRBJ1-2; D may be TRBD1 (5 bases). This CDR3 has 15 residues. With 0 bases removed from V and 3 bases from J, the gap between germline ends came to 12 bases. The V gene's germline CDR1 is SGDLS and CDR2 YYNGEE. CDR3 sequence (DNA): TGTGCCAGCAGCGTAGAGGGCCTGGGGCACTATGGCTACACCTTC. Protein product: CASSVEGLGHYGYTF.

The V call is TRBV5-4, the J call TRBJ2-3; perhaps TRBD2 as D (6 bases). This CDR3 is built from 15 residues. CDR1 is SGHNT and CDR2 is YYREEE in the germline V gene (reference sequence). V was clipped by 3 bases and J by 4 bases, with 15 bases between them. CDR3 nucleotides: TGTGCCAGCAGCTGGAGGGGAGGAGGGGCAGATACGCAGTATTTT. This sequence encodes CASSWRGGGADTQYF. Based on the CDR3 plus reference TRBV5-4 and TRBJ2-3, the full variable domain is ETGVTQSPTHLIKTRGQQVTLRCSSQSGHNTVSWYQQALGQGPQFIFQYYREEENGRGNFPPRFSGLQFPNYSSELNVNALELDDSALYLCASSWRGGGADTQYFGPGTRLTVL.

V gene TRBV29-1 combines with J gene TRBJ2-1; TRBD2 matches at 7 bases. In germline, CDR1 is SQVTM, CDR2 ANQGSEA. Trimming took 5 bases from V and 6 from J; bases not matched to a gene: 10. The CDR3 length is 14 residues. CDR3 sequence: CSVFKRDRVNEQFF. The CDR3 coding sequence is TGCAGCGTTTTCAAGCGGGACCGGGTCAATGAGCAGTTCTTC.

V gene TRBV4-2 combines with J gene TRBJ1-2, with D unresolved. CDR3 size: 13 residues. V was clipped by 0 bases and J by 8 bases, with 10 bases between them. Germline lookup yields CDR1 LGHNA and CDR2 YNFKEQ. CDR3 region: CASSQERWQGYTF. The CDR3 nucleotides are TGTGCCAGCAGCCAAGAAAGGTGGCAGGGCTACACCTTC.

A single count supports this clone. The J gene is TRBJ2-3, the V gene TRBV4-1; D may correspond to TRBD1 or TRBD2 (5 bases each). The CDR3 runs to 13 residues. Looked up from germline, CDR1 is MGHRA and CDR2 is YSYEKL. The V end lost 1 base, the J end lost 6 bases, and 8 bases lay between the germline ends. For the CDR3, the DNA is TGCGCCAGCAGCCAAGTGTGGGGGGATACGCAGTATTTT. Encoded protein: CASSQVWGDTQYF.

In its sample, this clone was seen once. The chain joins TRBV6-5 to TRBJ2-5; D is possibly TRBD2 (5 bases). The DNA end is a closer match to TRBJ2-7, so the J assignment may be wrong. The CDR3 runs 13 residues. Germline V lookup: CDR1 MNHEY, CDR2 SVGAGI. CDR3 amino acids: CASTSLLPYEQYF. CDR3 DNA: TGTGCCAGCACTAGCTTACTCCCCTACGAGCAGTACTTC.

The V gene is TRBV10-3, the J gene TRBJ1-1; maybe TRBD1 (6 bases). V gave up 2 bases and J gave up 4 bases, with 11 bases separating them. Germline V CDR1 and CDR2: ENHRY, SYGVKD. This CDR3 has 14 amino acids. This CDR3 is CAISENREGTEAFF. The CDR3 nucleotides read TGTGCCATCAGTGAGAACAGGGAGGGCACTGAAGCTTTCTTT.

This chain joins TRBV7-9 and TRBJ2-7; the D gene is possibly TRBD2 (6 bases). The V gene's germline CDR1 is SEHNR and CDR2 FQNEAQ (reference sequence). The CDR3 spans 14 residues. The V gene lost 3 bases and the J gene lost 5 bases, with 14 bases spanning the gap. The DNA for the CDR3 is TGTGCCAGCAGCTTCCTTCGGGGAGGAGACGAGCAGTACTTC. It translates to CASSFLRGGDEQYF.

In this sample, this clone turned up once. The genes are TRBV5-1 and TRBJ2-1; 7 bases align to TRBD1. CDR3 length: 15 residues. Germline V gene lookup returns CDR1 SGHRS and CDR2 YFSETQ. V was pared by 9 bases and J by 5 bases, with 14 bases of the junction left unmatched. The CDR3 loop reads CATKLTGQPHNEQFF. CDR3 DNA: TGCGCCACCAAACTGACGGGACAGCCACACAATGAGCAGTTCTTC.